This record covers a single T cell receptor beta chain. What it binds is unknown. In germline, CDR1 is SNHLY, CDR2 FYNNEI. CDR3 length: 14 amino acids. V was trimmed by 3 bases and J by 6 bases, leaving 14 bases between them. The sample belongs to a study of cytomegalovirus exposure and HLA in healthy donors. The wider study: In a previous analysis, more than 90 million unique TCR beta sequences were found from 150 million to 200 million T cells. Notes on the study in general: Among TCR sequences, most were rare, though some public TCRs appeared in many donors. Reports credit the classifier with highly specific, highly sensitive diagnosis of cytomegalovirus status.

In the PCR, 60 Vbeta and 13 Jbeta primers were used. Clones were read by immunoSEQ multiplex PCR, and TCRdb kept only the in-frame ones, dropping some. Of about 100,000 clones detected, roughly 70% appear once; the ten largest clones hold 14%. V usage is TRBV2 and J usage is TRBJ2-5; D possibly corresponds to TRBD2 (6 bases). The sequencing sample was made of PBMCs. This TCR was sampled from a middle-aged woman in good health and CMV-seropositive. In nucleotides, the CDR3 is TGTGCCAGCAGTGATAGTCCAGGACTAAAGACCCAGTACTTC. This sequence encodes CASSDSPGLKTQYF.